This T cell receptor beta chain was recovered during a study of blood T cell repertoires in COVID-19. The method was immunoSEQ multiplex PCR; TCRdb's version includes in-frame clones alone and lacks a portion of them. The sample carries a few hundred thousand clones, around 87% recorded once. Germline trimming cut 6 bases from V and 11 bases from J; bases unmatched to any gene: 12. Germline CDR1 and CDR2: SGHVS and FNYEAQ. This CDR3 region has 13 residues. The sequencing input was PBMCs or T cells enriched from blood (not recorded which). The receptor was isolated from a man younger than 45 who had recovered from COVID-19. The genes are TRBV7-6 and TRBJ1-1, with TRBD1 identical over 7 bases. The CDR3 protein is CASRPTGATGAFF. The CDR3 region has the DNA TGTGCCAGCAGACCTACAGGGGCGACGGGGGCTTTCTTT.